These 11 T cell receptor beta chains came from one sample sequenced in a study of T cells in Graves' hyperthyroidism and ophthalmopathy (dated by TCRdb to between 2018 and 2020). Library preparation was by multiplex PCR. The reads were generated on an Illumina HiSeq 2000. The TCR beta CDR3 regions were amplified from the RNA transcripts. For the first round of RT-PCR on the TCR CDR3, the HTBI primer set was used together with the Qiagen OneStep RT-PCR kit. Starting from the raw public reads, TCRdb applied fastp trimming at Q25, assembled clones with MiXCR and retained in-frame beta chains. When rows share a CDR3 protein, they turn into one entry using the most common DNA and genes. The sample contains about 300,000 distinct CDR3 sequences, about 19% of them found a single time. The ten top clones hold 35% to 40% of the sample. The sample was blood. Source of these receptors: a man over 45 with Graves' ophthalmopathy.

The chain couples TRBV20-1 to TRBJ1-3, with 8 nucleotides matching TRBD1. This CDR3 has 13 residues. Germline loops: CDR1 DFQATT, CDR2 SNEGSKA (reference sequence). The V gene end was trimmed by 7 bases and the J gene end by 0 bases; junction bases not matched to a gene: 2. As DNA, the CDR3 is TGCAGTGTCGACAGGGGCTCTGGAAACACCATATATTTT. This translates into CSVDRGSGNTIYF.

Many counts were recorded for this clonotype. This chain connects TRBV27 to TRBJ2-7; 11 nucleotides agree with TRBD2. V shed 6 bases and J 4 bases; nucleotides not matched to a gene: 8. From germline, CDR1 is MNHEY and CDR2 SMNVEV (reference sequence). The length of the CDR3 is 15 residues. The CDR3 DNA reads as TGTGCCAGCAGGCTTAGCGGGAGGGCCGTATACGAGCAGTACTTC. It translates to CASRLSGRAVYEQYF.

This clonotype was observed many times. V is TRBV7-9 and J is TRBJ1-4, with 7 nucleotides matching TRBD1. V lost 7 bases, J lost 5 bases, and 16 bases stayed unmatched. The CDR3 contains 17 residues. Germline CDR1 SEHNR, CDR2 FQNEAQ (reference sequence). The CDR3 protein is CASTLGVPGQRNEKLFF. The CDR3 region has the DNA TGTGCCAGCACCTTGGGGGTCCCGGGACAGAGAAATGAAAAACTGTTTTTT.

In its sample, this clonotype was seen a few times. This chain uses TRBV6-1 with TRBJ2-4; TRBD1 might be the D (6 bases). The CDR3 sequence is 14 residues long. CDR1 and CDR2 (germline): MNHNS, SASEGT. The V and J ends lost 6 bases and 3 bases respectively, with 12 bases between them. The CDR3 loop reads CASRSTGSKNIQYF. The CDR3 coding sequence is TGTGCCAGCAGGTCTACAGGGAGCAAAAACATTCAGTACTTC.

This clonotype came up a few times. This chain uses TRBV12-3 or TRBV12-4 with TRBJ2-7; D call uncertain. This CDR3 spans 13 amino acids. Between the trimmed V and J ends, which lost 7 bases and 3 bases, there was a span of 13 bases. In DNA form, the CDR3 reads TGTGCCAGCACCATTGGGATTAGCTACGAGCAGTACTTC. It is translated as CASTIGISYEQYF.

The V call is TRBV6-2 or TRBV6-3, the J call TRBJ2-1, with a tentative D call TRBD2 (6 bases). The CDR3 totals 16 residues. Germline-derived CDR1 and CDR2 are MNHEY and SVGEGT. V shed 8 bases and J shed 0 bases, with 17 bases lying between them. The CDR3 DNA follows: TGTGCCAGCCAGACTGCCCTAGCGTTCTCCTACAATGAGCAGTTCTTC. Its protein is CASQTALAFSYNEQFF.

The chain employs TRBV10-1 and TRBJ2-3; D assignment may be TRBD1 or TRBD2 (5 bases each). This CDR3 is built from 12 residues. V was cut by 11 bases and J by 7 bases, with 16 bases left in between. Per germline, CDR1 WNHNN and CDR2 SYGVQD (reference sequence). The CDR3 is CAPGHTGHTQYF. The CDR3 nucleotides read TGCGCCCCCGGGCACACGGGGCATACGCAGTATTTT.

This clonotype was recorded many times. The rearrangement joins TRBV20-1 to TRBJ2-7; 7 nucleotides agree with TRBD1. The germline gives CDR1 DFQATT, CDR2 SNEGSKA (reference sequence). The CDR3 is 15 residues long. Trimming cost V 5 bases and J 0 bases; bases outside gene matches: 10. CDR3 sequence (DNA): TGCAGTGCTCCCCGGGCAGCAGGGGGCTCCTACGAGCAGTACTTC. Translating gives CSAPRAAGGSYEQYF.

The V gene is TRBV29-1, the J gene TRBJ2-1; D unresolved. The germline V gene has CDR1 SQVTM and CDR2 ANQGSEA. Trimming took 5 bases from V and 4 from J, leaving 3 bases between them. The CDR3 runs 10 residues. In nucleotides, the CDR3 is TGCAGCGTTTCATACAATGAGCAGTTCTTC. Amino acid sequence: CSVSYNEQFF.

The rearrangement uses TRBV19 and TRBJ2-3; the match to TRBD1 covers 8 bases. V trimming: 5 bases; J trimming: 3 bases; junction bases outside the gene matches: 4. Germline CDR1 LNHDA, CDR2 SQIVND (reference sequence). This CDR3 is 14 amino acids long. As DNA, the CDR3 is TGTGCCAGTAGTTGGACAGGGAGAACAGATACGCAGTATTTT. Protein sequence: CASSWTGRTDTQYF.

CDR3 in amino acids: CASKKQGATGNTIYF. The CDR3 coding sequence is TGTGCCAGCAAAAAACAGGGGGCCACTGGAAACACCATATATTTT. The J gene is TRBJ1-3, the V gene TRBV27, with TRBD1 matching over 9 bases. Germline lookup yields CDR1 MNHEY and CDR2 SMNVEV (reference sequence). The junction had 6 bases not matched to a gene; V was cut back by 7 bases and J by 2 bases. This CDR3 contains 15 residues.